Included here is one T cell receptor beta chain sequence, with context. The data originate from a study of shared clonotypes between healthy human individuals. The genomic DNA of each subset was split evenly across several immunoSEQ plates. Data came from immunoSEQ multiplex PCR; TCRdb stores just in-frame clones and leaves some out. The sample contains roughly 2 million clones, 85% to 95% of which appear only once. Germline V CDR1 and CDR2: LNHDA, SQIVND (reference sequence). The CDR3 is 14 amino acids. Deletions cut 2 bases from V and 3 bases from J, with 10 bases between. Specimen: naive CD4+ T cells sorted from blood. The sample's subset: CD45RA+ positively selected. The receptor was isolated from a man aged 18 to 35 in good health. The chain links TRBV19 to TRBJ1-1; perhaps TRBD1 as D (5 bases). The CDR3 protein is CASSITGGYTEAFF. The CDR3 nucleotides are TGTGCCAGTAGTATAACGGGGGGGTACACTGAAGCTTTCTTT. The whole variable domain, filled in from reference TRBV19 and TRBJ1-1, reads DGGITQSPKYLFRKEGQNVTLSCEQNLNHDAMYWYRQDPGQGLRLIYYSQIVNDFQKGDIAEGYSVSREKKESFPLTVTSAQKNPTAFYLCASSITGGYTEAFFGQGTRLTVV.